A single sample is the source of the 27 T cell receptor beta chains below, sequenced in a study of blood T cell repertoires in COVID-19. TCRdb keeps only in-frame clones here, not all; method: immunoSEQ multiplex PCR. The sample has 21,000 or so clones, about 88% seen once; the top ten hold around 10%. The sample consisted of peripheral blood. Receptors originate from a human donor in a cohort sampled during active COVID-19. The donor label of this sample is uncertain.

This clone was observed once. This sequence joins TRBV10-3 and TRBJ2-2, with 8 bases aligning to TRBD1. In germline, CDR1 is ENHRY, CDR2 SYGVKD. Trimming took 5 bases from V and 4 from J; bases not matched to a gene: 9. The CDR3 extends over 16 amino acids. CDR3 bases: TGTGCCATCAGTACTTGGACAGGGAGCGGCACCGGGGAGCTGTTTTTT. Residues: CAISTWTGSGTGELFF.

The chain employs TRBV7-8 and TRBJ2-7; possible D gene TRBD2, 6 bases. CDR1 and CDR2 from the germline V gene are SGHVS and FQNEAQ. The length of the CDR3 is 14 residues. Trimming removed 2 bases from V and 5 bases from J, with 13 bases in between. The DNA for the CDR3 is TGTGCCAGCAGCTTATGGCGGGACCAAGACGAGCAGTACTTC. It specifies CASSLWRDQDEQYF.

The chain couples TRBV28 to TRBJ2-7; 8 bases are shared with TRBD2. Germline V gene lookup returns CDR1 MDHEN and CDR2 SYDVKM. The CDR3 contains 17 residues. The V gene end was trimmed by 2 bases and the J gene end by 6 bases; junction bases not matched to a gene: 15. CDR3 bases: TGTGCCAGCAGTTTACCCGGCGGCCAGCGGGAGTTCGTCGAGCAGTACTTC. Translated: CASSLPGGQREFVEQYF.

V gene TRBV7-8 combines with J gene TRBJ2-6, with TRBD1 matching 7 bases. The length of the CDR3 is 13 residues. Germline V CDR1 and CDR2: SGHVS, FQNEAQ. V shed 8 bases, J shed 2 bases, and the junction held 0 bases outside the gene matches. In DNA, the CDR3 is TGTGCCAGCGGGACAGCTGGGGCCAACGTCCTGACTTTC. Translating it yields CASGTAGANVLTF.

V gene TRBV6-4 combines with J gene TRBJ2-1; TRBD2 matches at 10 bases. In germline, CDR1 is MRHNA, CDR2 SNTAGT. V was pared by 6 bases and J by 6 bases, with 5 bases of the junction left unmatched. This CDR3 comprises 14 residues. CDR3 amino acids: CASSPGTSVNEQFF. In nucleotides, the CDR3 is TGTGCCAGCAGCCCCGGGACTAGCGTCAATGAGCAGTTCTTC.

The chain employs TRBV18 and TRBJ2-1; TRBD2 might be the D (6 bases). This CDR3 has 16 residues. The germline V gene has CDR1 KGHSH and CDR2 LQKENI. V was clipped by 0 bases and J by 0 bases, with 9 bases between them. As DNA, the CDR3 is TGTGCCAGCTCACCACCGGGAGGCAGCTCCTACAATGAGCAGTTCTTC. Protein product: CASSPPGGSSYNEQFF.

The CDR3 DNA sequence: TGTGCCAGCAGCTTAGCCCCGCCCGAGTACACAGATACGCAGTATTTT. Translation gives CASSLAPPEYTDTQYF. The chain uses TRBV7-9 and TRBJ2-3, with no clear D. Germline V CDR1 and CDR2: SEHNR, FQNEAQ (reference sequence). The length of the CDR3 is 16 residues. Deletions cut 0 bases from V and 2 bases from J, with 12 bases between.

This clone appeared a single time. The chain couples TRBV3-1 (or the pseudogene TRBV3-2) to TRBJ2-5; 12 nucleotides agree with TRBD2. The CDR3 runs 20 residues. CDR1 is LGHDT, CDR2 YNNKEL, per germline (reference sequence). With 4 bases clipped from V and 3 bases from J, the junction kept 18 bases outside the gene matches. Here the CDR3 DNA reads TGTGCCAGCAGCCCCGGAGAAGGACTAGCGGGGACCCCTTTGGAAGAGACCCAGTACTTC. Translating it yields CASSPGEGLAGTPLEETQYF.

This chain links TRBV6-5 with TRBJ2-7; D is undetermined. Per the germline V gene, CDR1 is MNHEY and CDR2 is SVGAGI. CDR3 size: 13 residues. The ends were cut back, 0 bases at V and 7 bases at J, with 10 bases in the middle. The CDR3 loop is CASSYSNGGEQYF. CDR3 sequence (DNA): TGTGCCAGCAGTTACTCGAACGGTGGTGAGCAGTACTTC.

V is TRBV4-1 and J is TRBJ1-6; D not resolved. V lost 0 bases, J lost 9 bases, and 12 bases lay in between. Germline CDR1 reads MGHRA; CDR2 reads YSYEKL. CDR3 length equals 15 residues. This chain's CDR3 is CASSQEGNSISPLHF. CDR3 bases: TGCGCCAGCAGCCAAGAGGGCAACTCGATTTCACCCCTCCACTTT.

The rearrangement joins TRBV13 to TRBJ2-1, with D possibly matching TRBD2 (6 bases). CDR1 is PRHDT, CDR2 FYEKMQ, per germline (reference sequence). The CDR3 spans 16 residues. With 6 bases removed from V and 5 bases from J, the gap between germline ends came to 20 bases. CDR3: CASSLLAGLDNNEQFF. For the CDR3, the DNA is TGTGCCAGCAGTCTTCTGGCGGGACTCGATAACAATGAGCAGTTCTTC.

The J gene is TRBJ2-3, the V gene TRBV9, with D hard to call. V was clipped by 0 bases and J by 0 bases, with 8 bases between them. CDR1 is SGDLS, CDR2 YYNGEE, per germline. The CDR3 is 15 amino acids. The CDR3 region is CASSVGSASTDTQYF. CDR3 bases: TGTGCCAGCAGCGTAGGGAGCGCTAGCACAGATACGCAGTATTTT.

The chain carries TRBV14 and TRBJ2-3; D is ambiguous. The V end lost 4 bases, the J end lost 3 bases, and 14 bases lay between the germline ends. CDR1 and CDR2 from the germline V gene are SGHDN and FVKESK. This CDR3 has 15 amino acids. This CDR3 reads CASSPQMGRTDTQYF. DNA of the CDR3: TGTGCCAGCAGCCCCCAGATGGGCAGGACAGATACGCAGTATTTT.

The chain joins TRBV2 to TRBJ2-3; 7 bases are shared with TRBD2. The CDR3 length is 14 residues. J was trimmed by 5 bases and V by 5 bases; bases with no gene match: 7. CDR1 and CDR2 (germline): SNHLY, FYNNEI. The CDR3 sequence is CASSQRLAGDTQYF. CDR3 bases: TGTGCCAGCAGTCAAAGACTAGCTGGAGATACGCAGTATTTT.

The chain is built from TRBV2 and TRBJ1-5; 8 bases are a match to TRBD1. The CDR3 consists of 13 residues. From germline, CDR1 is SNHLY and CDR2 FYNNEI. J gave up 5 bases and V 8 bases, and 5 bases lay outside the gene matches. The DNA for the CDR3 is TGTGCCAGCCTTGGACAGGGAGATCAGCCCCAGCATTTT. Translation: CASLGQGDQPQHF.

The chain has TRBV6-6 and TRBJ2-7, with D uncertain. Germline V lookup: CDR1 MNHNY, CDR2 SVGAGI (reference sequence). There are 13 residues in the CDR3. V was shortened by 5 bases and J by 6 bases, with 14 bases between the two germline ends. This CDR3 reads CASSAQTLGEQYF. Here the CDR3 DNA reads TGTGCCAGCAGTGCCCAAACCCTCGGCGAGCAGTACTTC.

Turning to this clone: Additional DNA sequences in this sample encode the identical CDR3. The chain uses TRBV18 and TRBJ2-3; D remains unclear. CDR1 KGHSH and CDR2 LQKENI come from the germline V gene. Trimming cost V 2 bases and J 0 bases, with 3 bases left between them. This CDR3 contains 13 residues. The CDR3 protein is CASSPSSTDTQYF. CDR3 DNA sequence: TGTGCCAGCTCACCATCTAGCACAGATACGCAGTATTTT.

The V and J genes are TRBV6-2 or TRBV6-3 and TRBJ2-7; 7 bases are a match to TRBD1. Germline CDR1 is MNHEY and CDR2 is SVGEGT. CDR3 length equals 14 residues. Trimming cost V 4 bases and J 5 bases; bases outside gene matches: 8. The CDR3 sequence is CASSWGRGRHEQYF. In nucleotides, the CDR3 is TGTGCCAGCAGTTGGGGCAGGGGGAGACACGAGCAGTACTTC.

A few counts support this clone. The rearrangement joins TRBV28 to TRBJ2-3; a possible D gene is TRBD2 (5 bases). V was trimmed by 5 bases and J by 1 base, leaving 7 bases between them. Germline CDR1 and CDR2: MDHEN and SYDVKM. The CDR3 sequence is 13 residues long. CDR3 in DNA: TGTGCCAGCAGTCTCGGGGGCACAGATACGCAGTATTTT. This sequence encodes CASSLGGTDTQYF. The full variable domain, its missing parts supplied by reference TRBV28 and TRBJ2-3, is DVKVTQSSRYLVKRTGEKVFLECVQDMDHENMFWYRQDPGLGLRLIYFSYDVKMKEKGDIPEGYSVSREKKERFSLILESASTNQTSMYLCASSLGGTDTQYFGPGTRLTVL.

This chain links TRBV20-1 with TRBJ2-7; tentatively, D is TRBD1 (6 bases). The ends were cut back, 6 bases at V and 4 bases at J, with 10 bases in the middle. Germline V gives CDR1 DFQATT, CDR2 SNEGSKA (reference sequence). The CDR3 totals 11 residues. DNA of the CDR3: TGCAGTGCCAGAACAGGGTACGAGCAGTACTTC. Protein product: CSARTGYEQYF.

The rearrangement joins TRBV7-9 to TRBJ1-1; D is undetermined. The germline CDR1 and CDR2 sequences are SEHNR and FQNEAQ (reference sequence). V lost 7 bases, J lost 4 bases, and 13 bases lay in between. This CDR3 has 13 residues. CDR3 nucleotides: TGTGCCAGCATGCGGGCTCGGGGCACTGAAGCTTTCTTT. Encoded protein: CASMRARGTEAFF. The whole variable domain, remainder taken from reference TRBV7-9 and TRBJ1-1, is DTGVSQNPRHKITKRGQNVTFRCDPISEHNRLYWYRQTLGQGPEFLTYFQNEAQLEKSRLLSDRFSAERPKGSFSTLEIQRTEQGDSAMYLCASMRARGTEAFFGQGTRLTVV.

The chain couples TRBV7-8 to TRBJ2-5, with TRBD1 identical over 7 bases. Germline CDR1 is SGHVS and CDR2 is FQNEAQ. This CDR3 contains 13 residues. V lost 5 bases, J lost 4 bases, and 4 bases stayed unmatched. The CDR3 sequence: CASSRGQRETQYF. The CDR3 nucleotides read TGTGCCAGCAGCCGGGGACAGAGAGAGACCCAGTACTTC. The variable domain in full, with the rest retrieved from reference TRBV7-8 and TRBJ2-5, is GAGVSQSPRYKVAKRGQDVALRCDPISGHVSLFWYQQALGQGPEFLTYFQNEAQLDKSGLPSDRFFAERPEGSVSTLKIQRTQQEDSAVYLCASSRGQRETQYFGPGTRLLVL.

CDR3 sequence reads: CASSSYYGYTF. The CDR3 nucleotides are TGTGCCAGCAGTTCCTACTATGGCTACACCTTC. The V gene is TRBV28, the J gene TRBJ1-2; D ambiguous. The CDR3 spans 11 residues. The V end lost 4 bases, the J end lost 3 bases, and 3 bases lay between the germline ends. The V gene's germline CDR1 is MDHEN and CDR2 SYDVKM.

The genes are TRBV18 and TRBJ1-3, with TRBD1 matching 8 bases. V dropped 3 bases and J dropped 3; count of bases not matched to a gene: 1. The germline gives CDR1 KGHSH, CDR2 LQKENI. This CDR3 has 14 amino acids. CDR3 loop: CASSPDRGGNTIYF. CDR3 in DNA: TGTGCCAGCTCACCCGACAGGGGTGGAAACACCATATATTTT.

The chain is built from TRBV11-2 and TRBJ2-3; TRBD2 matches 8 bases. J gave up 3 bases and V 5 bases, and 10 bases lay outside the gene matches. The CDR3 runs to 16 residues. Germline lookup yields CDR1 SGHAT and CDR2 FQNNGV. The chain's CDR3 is CASSPRRAGVTDTQYF. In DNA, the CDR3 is TGTGCCAGCAGCCCTAGGAGAGCGGGAGTAACAGATACGCAGTATTTT.

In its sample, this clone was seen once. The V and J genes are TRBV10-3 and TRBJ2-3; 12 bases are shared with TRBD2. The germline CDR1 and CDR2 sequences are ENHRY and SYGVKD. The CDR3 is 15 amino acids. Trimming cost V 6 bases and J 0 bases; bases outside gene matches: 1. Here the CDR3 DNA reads TGTGCCATCAGCGGGACTAGCGGGAGCACAGATACGCAGTATTTT. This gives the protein CAISGTSGSTDTQYF.

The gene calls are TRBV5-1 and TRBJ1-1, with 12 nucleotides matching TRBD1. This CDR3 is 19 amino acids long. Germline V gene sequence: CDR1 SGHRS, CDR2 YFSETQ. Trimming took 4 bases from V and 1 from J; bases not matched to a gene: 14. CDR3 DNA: TGCGCCAGCAGCCCTTACTCGGGACAGGGGGCAGGTCGGAACACTGAAGCTTTCTTT. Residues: CASSPYSGQGAGRNTEAFF. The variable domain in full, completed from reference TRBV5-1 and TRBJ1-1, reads KAGVTQTPRYLIKTRGQQVTLSCSPISGHRSVSWYQQTPGQGLQFLFEYFSETQRNKGNFPGRFSGRQFSNSRSEMNVSTLELGDSALYLCASSPYSGQGAGRNTEAFFGQGTRLTVV.